This T cell receptor beta chain was captured in a study of technical replicates of blood from several donors. The method was immunoSEQ multiplex PCR; TCRdb's version includes in-frame clones alone and lacks a portion of them. The sample records approximately 70,000 clones, roughly 92% being singletons. V lost 5 bases and J lost 6; bases outside the gene matches: 10. Germline values: CDR1 SGHVS, CDR2 FQNEAQ. CDR3 size: 14 residues. The genes are TRBV7-8 and TRBJ2-7, with 7 bases identical to TRBD1. The sample taken for sequencing was T cells isolated from PBMCs. This clonotype was obtained from a human donor in good health. The CDR3 region has the DNA TGTGCCAGCAGCCCATTCAATAGGGGGCCCGAGCAGTACTTC. Residues: CASSPFNRGPEQYF.